A single sample gave rise to the 32 T cell receptor beta chains below, sequenced in a study of radiation and T cells in renal cell carcinoma. Generated by immunoSEQ multiplex PCR, the TCRdb table keeps only in-frame clones and is missing some. The sample records about 130,000 clones, more than 75% being singletons. Time point noted: blood 2 weeks post-SBRT. Treatment specified: 15 Gy SBRT to primary tumor, nephrectomy 4 weeks later. The sample was blood, taken from a patient whose treatment included radiotherapy and nephrectomy. The receptors originated from a woman aged 70 to 79 with renal cell carcinoma.

The rearrangement uses TRBV30 and TRBJ2-5, with D perhaps given as TRBD1 or TRBD2 (5 bases each). CDR3 length equals 15 residues. The V end was cut by 0 bases, the J end by 4 bases, with 15 bases between. CDR1 and CDR2 from the germline V gene are GTSNPN and SVGIG (reference sequence). The CDR3 nucleotides are TGTGCCTGGAGTGTACTTTACGGGGCTGTAGAGACCCAGTACTTC. Protein sequence: CAWSVLYGAVETQYF.

V is TRBV9 and J is TRBJ2-3; TRBD2 matches 7 bases. Germline V CDR1 and CDR2: SGDLS, YYNGEE. CDR3 size: 15 residues. V was clipped by 3 bases and J by 2 bases; unmatched bases: 6. The chain's CDR3 is CASSERTRNTDTQYF. The CDR3 DNA follows: TGTGCCAGCAGCGAACGGACTAGAAACACAGATACGCAGTATTTT.

The V and J genes are TRBV5-1 and TRBJ2-7, with D unclear. Germline V lookup: CDR1 SGHRS, CDR2 YFSETQ. The CDR3 is 16 amino acids. The germline V and J ends were trimmed by 0 bases and 4 bases, with 17 bases remaining between them. As DNA, the CDR3 is TGCGCCAGCAGCTTGGCCTCGTCTAACACGCCTTACGAGCAGTACTTC. This gives the protein CASSLASSNTPYEQYF.

The V and J genes are TRBV4-1 and TRBJ2-1, with a tentative D call TRBD1 (6 bases). CDR1 is MGHRA and CDR2 is YSYEKL in the germline V gene. Trimming left V 6 bases short and J 8 bases short, with 20 bases between. This CDR3 is built from 15 residues. This chain's CDR3 is CASSDWGPARDEQFF. Here the CDR3 DNA reads TGCGCCAGCAGTGACTGGGGGCCCGCAAGGGATGAGCAGTTCTTC.

The CDR3 spells CASSFGWQETQYF. DNA of the CDR3: TGTGCCAGCAGCTTCGGCTGGCAAGAGACCCAGTACTTC. The chain has TRBV5-4 and TRBJ2-5; D is unclear. Looked up from germline, CDR1 is SGHNT and CDR2 is YYREEE (reference sequence). The CDR3 spans 13 residues. The V gene lost 2 bases and the J gene lost 2 bases, with 7 bases spanning the gap.

The chain links TRBV18 to TRBJ2-2; D not resolved. This CDR3 comprises 13 residues. Looked up from germline, CDR1 is KGHSH and CDR2 is LQKENI. Trimming removed 1 base from V and 4 bases from J, with 4 bases in between. The CDR3 DNA is TGTGCCAGCTCACCACGCAGCACCGGGGAGCTGTTTTTT. Translating gives CASSPRSTGELFF.

The rearrangement uses TRBV28 and TRBJ1-3, with D tentatively TRBD1 (5 bases). Looked up from germline, CDR1 is MDHEN and CDR2 is SYDVKM. V was trimmed by 5 bases and J by 6 bases, leaving 14 bases between them. The CDR3 is 14 residues long. In nucleotides, the CDR3 is TGTGCCAGCAGTGAGCACAGGAACCAAAACACCATATATTTT. Its translation: CASSEHRNQNTIYF.

The chain uses TRBV5-6 and TRBJ1-6; no definite D call. Trimming took off 2 bases at V and 9 bases at J, with 12 bases between the two ends. The length of the CDR3 is 14 residues. From germline, CDR1 is SGHDT and CDR2 YYEEEE. The CDR3 DNA sequence: TGTGCCAGCAGCTTAGAAGGGTATGGTTCACCCCTCCACTTT. It codes for CASSLEGYGSPLHF.

There are a few counts of this clone. The genes are TRBV4-3 and TRBJ1-1; D remains ambiguous. V lost 0 bases and J 3 bases, leaving 8 bases between the germline ends. Germline-derived CDR1 and CDR2 are LGHNA and YSLEER. This CDR3 has 14 residues. CDR3 sequence (DNA): TGCGCCAGCAGCCAAGAAAAGGGTGACACTGAAGCTTTCTTT. Its protein is CASSQEKGDTEAFF.

Notes on this clone: This CDR3 fails to terminate in the conserved phenylalanine or tryptophan, so it likely reflects a read error. It is unclear where the CDR3 begins or ends on the DNA, so no DNA is shown, and the CDR3 is as TCRdb lists it. CDR3 loop: CSARVRGVV. V usage is TRBV20-1 and J usage is TRBJ2-3. CDR1 is DFQATT, CDR2 SNEGSKA, per germline (reference sequence). The CDR3 is 9 residues long, ends included.

This chain joins TRBV5-6 and TRBJ1-4, with a weak D call TRBD1 (5 bases). Trimming shortened V by 0 bases and J by 0 bases, and 15 bases separated the two germline ends. The CDR3 covers 18 residues. The germline V gene has CDR1 SGHDT and CDR2 YYEEEE. The CDR3 nucleotides read TGTGCCAGCAGCTTGGCCAAAGGGCGGGGGACAACTAATGAAAAACTGTTTTTT. Its translation: CASSLAKGRGTTNEKLFF.

This chain uses TRBV29-1 with TRBJ1-1; D is unresolved. The CDR3 has 18 amino acids. In germline, CDR1 is SQVTM, CDR2 ANQGSEA. V gave up 8 bases and J gave up 1 base, with 29 bases separating them. The CDR3 bases are TGCAGCTCGTTGAAACTCCCTTTTTTTGGGCAGAAGAACACTGAAGCTTTCTTT. It encodes CSSLKLPFFGQKNTEAFF.

The chain is built from TRBV5-5 and TRBJ1-4, with unresolved D. The germline V and J ends were trimmed by 0 bases and 6 bases, with 18 bases remaining between them. From germline, CDR1 is SGHKS and CDR2 YYEKEE (reference sequence). The CDR3 has 17 residues. The CDR3 bases are TGTGCCAGCAGCTTGGTGCCCGGGAGGGATCAGTATGAAAAACTGTTTTTT. Translation: CASSLVPGRDQYEKLFF.

The chain combines TRBV7-9 with TRBJ1-2, with D unclear. CDR3 length: 12 residues. Trimming took 5 bases from V and 9 from J, leaving 13 bases between them. Germline CDR1 and CDR2: SEHNR and FQNEAQ (reference sequence). DNA for the CDR3: TGTGCCAGCAGCAGGGATTCTTCGCGCTACACCTTC. It is translated as CASSRDSSRYTF.

With regard to this clone: Different DNA sequences within this sample yield the same CDR3. This chain joins TRBV5-1 and TRBJ1-1, with D perhaps matching TRBD1 (5 bases). Germline V gene lookup returns CDR1 SGHRS and CDR2 YFSETQ. Trimming took 0 bases from V and 0 from J, leaving 6 bases between them. The CDR3 has 14 amino acids. The chain's CDR3 is CASSLDRLNTEAFF. CDR3 sequence (DNA): TGCGCCAGCAGCTTGGACAGGCTGAACACTGAAGCTTTCTTT.

This sequence joins TRBV15 and TRBJ2-5, with TRBD1 matching 7 bases. Germline V lookup: CDR1 LNHNV, CDR2 YYDKDF (reference sequence). With 0 bases clipped from V and 3 bases from J, the junction kept 4 bases outside the gene matches. CDR3 size: 15 residues. The CDR3 region is CATSRDGDREETQYF. The CDR3 coding sequence is TGTGCCACCAGCAGAGATGGCGACAGGGAAGAGACCCAGTACTTC.

The chain joins TRBV18 to TRBJ2-3; 8 nucleotides align to TRBD2. Trimming took 3 bases from V and 4 from J; bases not matched to a gene: 6. The V gene's germline CDR1 is KGHSH and CDR2 LQKENI. The CDR3 is 15 amino acids. The CDR3 sequence: CASSPTSAGADTQYF. CDR3 bases: TGTGCCAGCTCACCGACTAGCGCGGGGGCAGATACGCAGTATTTT. Full variable domain (outside the CDR3, taken from reference TRBV18 and TRBJ2-3): NAGVMQNPRHLVRRRGQEARLRCSPMKGHSHVYWYRQLPEEGLKFMVYLQKENIIDESGMPKERFSAEFPKEGPSILRIQQVVRGDSAAYFCASSPTSAGADTQYFGPGTRLTVL.

This chain joins TRBV6-1 and TRBJ2-1; D is unresolved. Germline V CDR1 and CDR2: MNHNS, SASEGT. This CDR3 has 13 residues. V was shortened by 7 bases and J by 7 bases, with 14 bases between the two germline ends. The CDR3 DNA follows: TGTGCCAGCATGTTCGGTGGTGGGAATGAGCAGTTCTTC. Its translation: CASMFGGGNEQFF.

This chain uses TRBV19 with TRBJ1-2, with TRBD1 identical over 7 bases. Losses at the gene ends were 9 bases for V and 8 bases for J; bases not matched to a gene: 9. Germline V gene data show CDR1 as LNHDA and CDR2 as SQIVND (reference sequence). The CDR3 contains 12 residues. The DNA of the CDR3 is TGTGCCAGACCAACCGACAGGGACGGCTACACCTTC. Protein sequence: CARPTDRDGYTF.

The chain has TRBV5-1 and TRBJ1-1; 7 bases are shared with TRBD1. Germline V gene lookup returns CDR1 SGHRS and CDR2 YFSETQ. Trimming took 4 bases from V and 2 from J; bases not matched to a gene: 8. The CDR3 runs 15 residues. This CDR3 reads CASSPRTGSNTEAFF. Written as DNA, the CDR3 is TGCGCCAGCAGCCCGAGGACAGGATCTAACACTGAAGCTTTCTTT.

This chain uses TRBV27 with TRBJ2-3; perhaps TRBD2 as D (6 bases). Trimming shortened V by 3 bases and J by 8 bases, and 15 bases separated the two germline ends. Looked up from germline, CDR1 is MNHEY and CDR2 is SMNVEV (reference sequence). The CDR3 is made up of 14 amino acids. The CDR3 here is CASSFRVSRGTQYF. CDR3 nucleotide sequence: TGTGCCAGCAGTTTTCGGGTCTCGCGGGGTACGCAGTATTTT.

This clone has a handful of counts. The same CDR3 also results from other DNA sequences found in this sample. The chain recombines TRBV7-2 with TRBJ2-2; D might be TRBD1 (6 bases). Per the germline V gene, CDR1 is SGHTA and CDR2 is FQGNSA. The CDR3 consists of 14 residues. The V and J ends lost 4 bases and 1 base respectively, with 7 bases between them. Here the CDR3 DNA reads TGTGCCAGCAGCTCGGGACAGAACACCGGGGAGCTGTTTTTT. Translating gives CASSSGQNTGELFF.

This rearrangement joins TRBV19 to TRBJ1-1; the match to TRBD1 covers 8 bases. The CDR3 extends over 15 amino acids. Trimming removed 5 bases from V and 1 base from J; junction bases left unmatched: 6. In germline, CDR1 is LNHDA, CDR2 SQIVND (reference sequence). The CDR3 DNA is TGTGCCAGTAGTCTCGACCAGGGGGCGAACACTGAAGCTTTCTTT. This encodes CASSLDQGANTEAFF.

This rearrangement joins TRBV10-2 to TRBJ1-1, with 7 bases aligning to TRBD1. After removal of 2 bases from V and 3 bases from J, the junction contained 0 bases not matched to a gene. CDR3 length equals 13 residues. The germline gives CDR1 WSHSY, CDR2 SAAADI. In nucleotides, the CDR3 is TGCGCCAGCAGTGAGACAGGGGACACTGAAGCTTTCTTT. Its protein product is CASSETGDTEAFF.

The chain is built from TRBV6-1 and TRBJ1-2; D remains ambiguous. V was pared by 1 base and J by 0 bases, with 6 bases between. Germline-derived CDR1 and CDR2 are MNHNS and SASEGT. This CDR3 region has 14 residues. CDR3 amino acids: CASSEGPANYGYTF. CDR3 nucleotide sequence: TGTGCCAGCAGTGAAGGGCCAGCTAACTATGGCTACACCTTC.

The V gene is TRBV18, the J gene TRBJ1-5; D might be TRBD1 (6 bases). The V gene lost 3 bases and the J gene lost 0 bases, with 21 bases spanning the gap. Per the germline V gene, CDR1 is KGHSH and CDR2 is LQKENI. This CDR3 region has 19 residues. The DNA for the CDR3 is TGTGCCAGCTCACCGACCGTCGGCTGGGGGCGAGGTAGCAATCAGCCCCAGCATTTT. Translating it yields CASSPTVGWGRGSNQPQHF.

This chain links TRBV7-9 with TRBJ1-1; D is unresolved. Trimming stripped 3 bases from V and 1 base from J, with 9 bases between. Germline-derived CDR1 and CDR2 are SEHNR and FQNEAQ (reference sequence). CDR3 length: 14 residues. CDR3 sequence (DNA): TGTGCCAGCAGCTTTCTAGCCTCGAACACTGAAGCTTTCTTT. This sequence encodes CASSFLASNTEAFF.

The V and J genes are TRBV27 and TRBJ2-1, with TRBD2 matching 13 bases. The V and J ends lost 7 bases and 2 bases, in that order; junction bases with no gene match: 8. The germline V gene encodes CDR1 MNHEY and CDR2 SMNVEV (reference sequence). The CDR3 sequence is 17 residues long. CDR3 DNA sequence: TGTGCCAGCATTCCACTAGCGGGGGGGCGGGCCTACAATGAGCAGTTCTTC. Residues: CASIPLAGGRAYNEQFF.

Written as DNA, the CDR3 is TGTGCCAGCAGTTCACCGGGACGACGAACCGGGGAGCTGTTTTTT. It is translated as CASSSPGRRTGELFF. V is TRBV6-5 and J is TRBJ2-2; D is possibly TRBD1 or TRBD2 (5 bases each). The germline gives CDR1 MNHEY, CDR2 SVGAGI. The V end was cut by 4 bases, the J end by 5 bases, with 14 bases between. This CDR3 contains 15 residues.

This chain links TRBV6-1 with TRBJ1-5; possible D gene TRBD1, 5 bases. Trimming took 6 bases from V and 4 from J, leaving 16 bases between them. CDR3 length: 15 amino acids. Germline CDR1 is MNHNS and CDR2 is SASEGT. In DNA form, the CDR3 reads TGTGCCAGCAGGGGGGGACTTCTTGGGAATCAGCCCCAGCATTTT. Translated, it gives CASRGGLLGNQPQHF.

Details on this clone: Other DNA sequences in the same sample also yield this CDR3. CDR3 region: CASSLRGGSSYNEQFF. The CDR3, as DNA: TGTGCCAGCAGCTTGCGGGGCGGGTCCTCCTACAATGAGCAGTTCTTC. The chain uses TRBV7-2 and TRBJ2-1, with D possibly TRBD2 on 6 matching bases. The CDR3 length is 16 residues. The germline CDR1 and CDR2 sequences are SGHTA and FQGNSA. V dropped 3 bases and J dropped 0 bases, with 12 bases sitting between them.

CDR3 nucleotides: TGTGCCAGCAGTGTGAGCGGGTCAGGGCAGCCCCAGCATTTT. Translation gives CASSVSGSGQPQHF. The J gene is TRBJ1-5, the V gene TRBV6-1; weak D call: TRBD1 (5 bases). Trimming took 4 bases from V and 7 from J, leaving 14 bases between them. The germline CDR1 and CDR2 sequences are MNHNS and SASEGT. The CDR3 runs 14 residues.